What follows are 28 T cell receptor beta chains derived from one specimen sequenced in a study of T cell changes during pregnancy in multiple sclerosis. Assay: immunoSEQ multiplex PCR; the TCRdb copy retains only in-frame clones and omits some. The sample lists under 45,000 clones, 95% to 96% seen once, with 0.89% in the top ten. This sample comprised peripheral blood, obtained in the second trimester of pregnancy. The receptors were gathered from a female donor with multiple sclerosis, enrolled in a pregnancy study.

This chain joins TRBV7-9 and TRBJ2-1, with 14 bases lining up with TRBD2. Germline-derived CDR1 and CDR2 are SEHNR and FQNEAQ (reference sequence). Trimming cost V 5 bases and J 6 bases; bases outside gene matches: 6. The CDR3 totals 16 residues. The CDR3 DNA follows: TGTGCCAGCAGCCCCCTGACTAGCGGGGGGGCCAATGAGCAGTTCTTC. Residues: CASSPLTSGGANEQFF. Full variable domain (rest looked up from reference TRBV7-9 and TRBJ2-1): DTGVSQNPRHKITKRGQNVTFRCDPISEHNRLYWYRQTLGQGPEFLTYFQNEAQLEKSRLLSDRFSAERPKGSFSTLEIQRTEQGDSAMYLCASSPLTSGGANEQFFGPGTRLTVL.

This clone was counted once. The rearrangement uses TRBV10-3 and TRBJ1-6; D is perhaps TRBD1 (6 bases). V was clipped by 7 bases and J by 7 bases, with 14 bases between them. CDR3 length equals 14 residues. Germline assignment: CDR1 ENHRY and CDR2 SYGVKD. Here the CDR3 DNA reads TGTGCCATCAAAGGAACAGGGCAAAATTCACCCCTCCACTTT. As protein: CAIKGTGQNSPLHF.

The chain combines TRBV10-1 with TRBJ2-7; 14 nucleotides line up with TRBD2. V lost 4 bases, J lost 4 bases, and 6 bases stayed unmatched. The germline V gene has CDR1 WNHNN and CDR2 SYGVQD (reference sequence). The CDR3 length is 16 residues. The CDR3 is CASSGIGTSGSYEQYF. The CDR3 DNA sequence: TGCGCCAGCAGTGGGATCGGGACTAGCGGGAGTTACGAGCAGTACTTC.

CDR3 amino acids: CASSLGLADEQYF. In DNA form, the CDR3 reads TGTGCCAGCAGCCTGGGACTAGCTGACGAGCAGTACTTC. This rearrangement joins TRBV7-2 to TRBJ2-7; the match to TRBD2 covers 9 bases. The CDR3 is made up of 13 amino acids. Germline V gene sequence: CDR1 SGHTA, CDR2 FQGNSA. With 5 bases clipped from V and 5 bases from J, the junction kept 4 bases outside the gene matches.

Written as DNA, the CDR3 is TGCGCCAGCAGCCAAGTCAGGGGGGAGACCCAGTACTTC. This encodes CASSQVRGETQYF. The J gene is TRBJ2-5, the V gene TRBV4-3; 7 bases fit TRBD1. This CDR3 region has 13 residues. The germline V gene encodes CDR1 LGHNA and CDR2 YSLEER. J gave up 5 bases and V 1 base, and 1 base lay outside the gene matches.

The CDR3 nucleotides read TGTGCCAGCAGCTTAGAGGGGGGGACCAACACCGGGGAGCTGTTTTTT. It yields the protein CASSLEGGTNTGELFF. The V and J genes are TRBV7-6 and TRBJ2-2; D perhaps matches TRBD2 (7 bases). Germline lookup yields CDR1 SGHVS and CDR2 FNYEAQ. The CDR3 covers 16 residues. V was trimmed by 1 base and J by 2 bases, leaving 11 bases between them.

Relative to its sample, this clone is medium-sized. The CDR3 is CASSEVAGSYNEQFF. Here the CDR3 DNA reads TGTGCCAGCAGTGAAGTAGCGGGGTCCTACAATGAGCAGTTCTTC. This rearrangement joins TRBV6-1 to TRBJ2-1; 8 bases are shared with TRBD2. The CDR3 sequence is 15 residues long. Germline V gene lookup returns CDR1 MNHNS and CDR2 SASEGT. V gave up 1 base and J gave up 1 base; unmatched junction bases: 0.

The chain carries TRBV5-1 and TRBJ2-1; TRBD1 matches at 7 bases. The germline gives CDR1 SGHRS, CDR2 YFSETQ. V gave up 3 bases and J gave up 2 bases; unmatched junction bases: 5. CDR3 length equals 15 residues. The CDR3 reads CASSWRQGTYNEQFF. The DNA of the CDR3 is TGCGCCAGCAGCTGGAGACAGGGAACCTACAATGAGCAGTTCTTC. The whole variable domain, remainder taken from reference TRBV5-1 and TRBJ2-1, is KAGVTQTPRYLIKTRGQQVTLSCSPISGHRSVSWYQQTPGQGLQFLFEYFSETQRNKGNFPGRFSGRQFSNSRSEMNVSTLELGDSALYLCASSWRQGTYNEQFFGPGTRLTVL.

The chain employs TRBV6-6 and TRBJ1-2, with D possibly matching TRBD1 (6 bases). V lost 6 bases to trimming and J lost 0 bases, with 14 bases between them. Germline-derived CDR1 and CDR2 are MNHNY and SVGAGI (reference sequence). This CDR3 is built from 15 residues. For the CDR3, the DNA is TGTGCCAGCAGGGCGGGGGGCCCCGCTAACTATGGCTACACCTTC. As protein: CASRAGGPANYGYTF.

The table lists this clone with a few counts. DNA of the CDR3: TGTGCCAGCAGCTTAGGGCATACGAACACTGAAGCTTTCTTT. It yields the protein CASSLGHTNTEAFF. The rearrangement joins TRBV7-2 to TRBJ1-1; D ambiguous. The CDR3 length is 14 residues. CDR1 and CDR2 from the germline V gene are SGHTA and FQGNSA. V gave up 1 base and J gave up 1 base, with 7 bases separating them.

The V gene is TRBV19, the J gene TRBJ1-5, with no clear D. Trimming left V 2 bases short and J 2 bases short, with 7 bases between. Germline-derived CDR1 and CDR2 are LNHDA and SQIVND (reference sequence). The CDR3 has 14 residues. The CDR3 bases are TGTGCCAGTAGTATAACGGGTGGCAATCAGCCCCAGCATTTT. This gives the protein CASSITGGNQPQHF.

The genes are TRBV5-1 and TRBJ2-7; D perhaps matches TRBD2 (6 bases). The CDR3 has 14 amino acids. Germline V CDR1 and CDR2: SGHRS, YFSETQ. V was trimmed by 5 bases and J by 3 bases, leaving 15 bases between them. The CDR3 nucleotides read TGCGCCAGCAGTTCGGGCGGGGCGGGCTACGAGCAGTACTTC. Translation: CASSSGGAGYEQYF.

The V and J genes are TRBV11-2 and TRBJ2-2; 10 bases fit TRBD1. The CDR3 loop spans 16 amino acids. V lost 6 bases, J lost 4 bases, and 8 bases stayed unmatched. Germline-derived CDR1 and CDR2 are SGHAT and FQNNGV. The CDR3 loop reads CASRDRGVGITGELFF. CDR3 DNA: TGTGCCAGCAGGGACAGGGGGGTGGGGATCACCGGGGAGCTGTTTTTT.

CDR3 residues: CASSQVIGGTGELFF. The CDR3 DNA reads TGTGCCAGCAGCCAAGTTATCGGGGGAACCGGGGAGCTGTTTTTT. The chain carries TRBV14 and TRBJ2-2, with a possible D match to TRBD2 (6 bases). Germline-derived CDR1 and CDR2 are SGHDN and FVKESK. V was trimmed by 1 base and J by 5 bases, leaving 11 bases between them. The CDR3 consists of 15 residues.

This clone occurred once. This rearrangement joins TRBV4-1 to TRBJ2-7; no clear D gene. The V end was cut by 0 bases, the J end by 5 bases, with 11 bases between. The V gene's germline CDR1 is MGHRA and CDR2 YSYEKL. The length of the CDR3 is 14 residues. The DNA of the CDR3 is TGCGCCAGCAGCCAAGATCGGCTAGTCCACGAGCAGTACTTC. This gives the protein CASSQDRLVHEQYF.

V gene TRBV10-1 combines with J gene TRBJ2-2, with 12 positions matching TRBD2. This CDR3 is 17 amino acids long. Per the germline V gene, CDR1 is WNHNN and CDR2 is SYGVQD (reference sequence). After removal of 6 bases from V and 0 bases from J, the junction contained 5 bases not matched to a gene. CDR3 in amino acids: CASSRTSGKPNTGELFF. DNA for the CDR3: TGCGCCAGCAGCCGGACTAGCGGGAAACCGAACACCGGGGAGCTGTTTTTT.

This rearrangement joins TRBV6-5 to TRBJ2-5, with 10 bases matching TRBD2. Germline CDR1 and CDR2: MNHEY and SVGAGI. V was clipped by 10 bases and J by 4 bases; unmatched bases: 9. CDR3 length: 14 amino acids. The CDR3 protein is CATRLAGAGETQYF. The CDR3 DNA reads TGTGCCACCCGTCTAGCGGGGGCGGGAGAGACCCAGTACTTC.

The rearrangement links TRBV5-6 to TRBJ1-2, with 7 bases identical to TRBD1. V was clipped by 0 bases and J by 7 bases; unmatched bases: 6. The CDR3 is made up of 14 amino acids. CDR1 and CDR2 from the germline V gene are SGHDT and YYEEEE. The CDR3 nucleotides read TGTGCCAGCAGCTTGGGACAGGGTACAGGTGGCTACACCTTC. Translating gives CASSLGQGTGGYTF.

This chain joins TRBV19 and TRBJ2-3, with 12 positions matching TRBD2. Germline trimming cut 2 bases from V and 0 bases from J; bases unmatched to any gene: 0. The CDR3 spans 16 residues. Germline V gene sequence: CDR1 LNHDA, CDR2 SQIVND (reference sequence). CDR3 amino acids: CASSILAGGSTDTQYF. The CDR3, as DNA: TGTGCCAGTAGTATACTAGCGGGAGGGAGCACAGATACGCAGTATTTT.

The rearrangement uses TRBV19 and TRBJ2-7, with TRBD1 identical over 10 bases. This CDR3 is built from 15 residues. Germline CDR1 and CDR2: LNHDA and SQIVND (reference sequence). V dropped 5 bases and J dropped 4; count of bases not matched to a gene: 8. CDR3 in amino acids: CASSSPGTGEYEQYF. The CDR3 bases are TGTGCCAGTAGTTCCCCGGGGACAGGGGAATACGAGCAGTACTTC.

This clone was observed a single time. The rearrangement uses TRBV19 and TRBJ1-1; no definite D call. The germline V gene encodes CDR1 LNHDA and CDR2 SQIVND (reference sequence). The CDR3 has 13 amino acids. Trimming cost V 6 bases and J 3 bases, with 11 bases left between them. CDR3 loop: CASSIDTYTEAFF. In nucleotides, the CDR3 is TGTGCCAGTAGCATCGACACCTACACTGAAGCTTTCTTT.

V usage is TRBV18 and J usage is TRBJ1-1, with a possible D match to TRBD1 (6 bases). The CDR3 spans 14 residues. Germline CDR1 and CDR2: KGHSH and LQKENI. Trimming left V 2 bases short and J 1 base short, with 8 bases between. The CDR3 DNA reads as TGTGCCAGCTCACCAGTAGGGGGGAACACTGAAGCTTTCTTT. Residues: CASSPVGGNTEAFF.

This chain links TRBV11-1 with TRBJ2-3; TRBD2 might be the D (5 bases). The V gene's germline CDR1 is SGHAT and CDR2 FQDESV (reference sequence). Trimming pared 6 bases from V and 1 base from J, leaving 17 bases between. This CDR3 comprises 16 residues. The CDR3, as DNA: TGTGCCAGCAGTCCGAGCCTAGCCCCTGGCACAGATACGCAGTATTTT. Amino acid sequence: CASSPSLAPGTDTQYF.

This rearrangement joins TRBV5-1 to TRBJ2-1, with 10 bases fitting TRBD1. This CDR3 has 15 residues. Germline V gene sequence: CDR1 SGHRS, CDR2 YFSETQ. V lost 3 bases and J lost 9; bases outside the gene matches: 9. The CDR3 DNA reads TGCGCCAGCAGCTCTTCCGGGACAGGGGCTGGTGAGCAGTTCTTC. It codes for CASSSSGTGAGEQFF.

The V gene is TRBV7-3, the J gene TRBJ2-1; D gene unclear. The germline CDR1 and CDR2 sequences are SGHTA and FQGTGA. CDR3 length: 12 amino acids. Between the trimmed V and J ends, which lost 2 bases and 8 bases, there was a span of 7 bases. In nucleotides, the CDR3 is TGTGCCAGCAGCTTAGAGGCCGATGAGCAGTTCTTC. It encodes CASSLEADEQFF. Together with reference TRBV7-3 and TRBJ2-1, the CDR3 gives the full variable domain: GAGVSQTPSNKVTEKGKYVELRCDPISGHTALYWYRQSLGQGPEFLIYFQGTGAADDSGLPNDRFFAVRPEGSVSTLKIQRTERGDSAVYLCASSLEADEQFFGPGTRLTVL.

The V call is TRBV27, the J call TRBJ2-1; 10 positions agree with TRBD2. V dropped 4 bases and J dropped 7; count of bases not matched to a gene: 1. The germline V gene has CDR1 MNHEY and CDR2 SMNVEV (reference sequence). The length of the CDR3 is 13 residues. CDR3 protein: CASSSTSGNEQFF. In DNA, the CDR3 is TGTGCCAGCAGTTCGACTAGCGGGAATGAGCAGTTCTTC.

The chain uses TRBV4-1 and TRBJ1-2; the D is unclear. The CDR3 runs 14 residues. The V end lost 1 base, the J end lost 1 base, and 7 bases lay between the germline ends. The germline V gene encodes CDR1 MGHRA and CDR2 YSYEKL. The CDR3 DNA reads TGCGCCAGCAGCCAAGGGGAGCTTAACTATGGCTACACCTTC. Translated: CASSQGELNYGYTF.

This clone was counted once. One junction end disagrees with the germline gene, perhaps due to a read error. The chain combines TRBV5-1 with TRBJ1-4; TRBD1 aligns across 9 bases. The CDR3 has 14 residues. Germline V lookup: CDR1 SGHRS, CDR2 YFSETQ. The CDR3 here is CASTLDRGGEKLFF. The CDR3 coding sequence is TGCGCCAGCACCTTGGACAGGGGAGGCGAAAAACTGTTTTTT.